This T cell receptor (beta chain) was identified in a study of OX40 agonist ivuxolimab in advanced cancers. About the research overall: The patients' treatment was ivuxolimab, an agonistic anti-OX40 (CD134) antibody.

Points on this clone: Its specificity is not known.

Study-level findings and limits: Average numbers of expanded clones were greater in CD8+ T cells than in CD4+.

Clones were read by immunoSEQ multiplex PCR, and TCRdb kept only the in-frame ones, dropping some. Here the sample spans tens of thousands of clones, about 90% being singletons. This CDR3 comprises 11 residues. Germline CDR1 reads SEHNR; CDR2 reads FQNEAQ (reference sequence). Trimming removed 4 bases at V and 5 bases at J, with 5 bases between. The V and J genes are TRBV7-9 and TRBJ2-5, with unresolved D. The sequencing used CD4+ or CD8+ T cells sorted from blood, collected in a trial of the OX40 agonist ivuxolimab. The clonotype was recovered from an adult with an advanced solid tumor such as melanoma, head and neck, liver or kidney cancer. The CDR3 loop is CASSSAETQYF. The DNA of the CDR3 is TGTGCCAGCAGCTCTGCTGAGACCCAGTACTTC. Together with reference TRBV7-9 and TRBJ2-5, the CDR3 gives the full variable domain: DTGVSQNPRHKITKRGQNVTFRCDPISEHNRLYWYRQTLGQGPEFLTYFQNEAQLEKSRLLSDRFSAERPKGSFSTLEIQRTEQGDSAMYLCASSSAETQYFGPGTRLLVL.